This record concerns one T cell receptor beta chain sequence. These data come from a study of Graves' ophthalmopathy and Graves' hyperthyroidism. J lost 0 bases, V lost 2 bases, and 6 bases had no gene match. From germline, CDR1 is LGHNA and CDR2 YNFKEQ. The CDR3 sequence is 16 residues long. CDR3 regions of TCR beta were amplified from RNA transcripts. The first-round RT-PCR employed HTBI primers together with the Qiagen OneStep RT-PCR kit. A multiplex PCR was then performed as the second round. TCRdb redid the calling of the multiplex PCR reads with MiXCR, one entry per CDR3 protein. This table holds about 210,000 distinct CDR3 sequences, roughly 29% found once.

Sequencing was carried out using peripheral blood. The chain couples TRBV4-2 to TRBJ1-2; the match to TRBD1 covers 7 bases. The receptor comes from a man over 45 with Graves' ophthalmopathy. The CDR3 nucleotides read TGTGCCAGCAGCCAAACCCCAGGGGGAGCTAACTATGGCTACACCTTC. Its protein is CASSQTPGGANYGYTF.